This TCR beta chain was found in a study of blood T cells in healthy people across ages (dated by TCRdb to 2015 to 2017). Regarding the study in general: In model experiments, template switching captured about one uniquely barcoded TCR beta cDNA molecule for every two T cells. Four age groups were formed from the donors: young (average approximately 15 years), middle-aged (approximately 41), aged (more than 55) and long-lived (roughly 81). Age-related changes in TCR beta repertoire diversity were measured in the study by deep sequencing normalized with unique cDNA molecular identifiers. Using the same blood draw, the study looked at two additional independent replicas of 1 million unique cDNA reads for two donors, one aged 18 to 30 and the other aged 80 or older.

To note about this clonotype: Its antigen has not been determined. Base qualities were left out, and no much larger clone turns up one base away.

Donors were 39 systemically healthy Caucasian individuals from Russia aged roughly 6 to 100 years. Approximately 10 milliliters of peripheral blood were collected from each donor into EDTA-treated Vacutainer tubes. Ficoll-Paque density-gradient centrifugation was used to isolate PBMCs, with at least 6 million per sample. Trizol reagent was used to extract total RNA from PBMCs, with at least 6 micrograms per sample. For every donor, flow cytometry on a PBMC aliquot measured the percentage of naive CD45RAhigh/CD27high T cells. The receptor library was made with 5' RACE. Instrument used: Illumina HiSeq 2500. A second PCR of 7 to 11 cycles was run with a J-beta primer mix and a sample-barcoded 5' primer. Each TCR beta cDNA molecule received a unique molecular identifier from a template-switch 5' adaptor carrying 12 random nucleotides. Each sample yielded at least 2.5 million CDR3-containing paired-end reads. All of the RNA was converted into first-strand cDNA using the Mint cDNA synthesis kit, with a TRBC-specific oligonucleotide serving as the primer. Following uracil-DNA glycosylase treatment, all cDNA underwent a first 18-cycle PCR with the universal primers M1SS and BC2_uni_R. In the original analysis: Normalization of each sample was performed by random selection of 1 million high-quality reads, each carrying a distinct molecular identifier. Instead of being binned into consensus sequences, reads that shared molecular identifiers were thrown out. MiTCR, set to a Q25 quality threshold and the strictest error-elimination algorithm, was used for CDR3 identification, clonotype clustering and error correction. A nonparametric unseen species model with Euler transformation was used to estimate a lower bound on total TCR beta diversity. The public reads were quality trimmed at Q25 with fastp and then assembled into clones with MiXCR by TCRdb, keeping productive beta chains. Records with the same CDR3 protein are collapsed into one entry carrying the most frequent genes and DNA. TCRdb assigned the V and J calls; the authors' analysis was not used. Counted in this sample were 1 million or so distinct CDR3 sequences; under 30% of them appeared once. The ten most abundant clones make up around 0.75% of the sample.

Overall study results and their limits: Compared with the aged group, the long-lived group had more naive CD4+ T cells, fewer expanded clones and increased TCR diversity, a pattern suggesting age selection. Because the CMV infection status of the donors was unknown, age-related changes in expanded clonotypes may potentially have been confounded. The percentage of naive T cells measured by flow cytometry correlated strongly with observed TCR beta diversity. Estimates of total diversity based on one million sequenced T cells were considered lower bounds and underestimates. Since profiling was done on bulk unsorted PBMCs, naive and antigen-experienced compartments could not be conclusively compared. As age increased, observed TCR beta diversity per million T cells dropped in a roughly linear way, and a significant reduction was already evident by age about 40.

Reading the germline V gene (reference sequence) gives CDR1 SGHAT and CDR2 FQDESV. Unmatched junction bases come to 10, with V trimmed by 0 bases and J by 4 bases. From the cysteine up to the phenylalanine, the CDR3 has a length of 18 residues. The read is trimmed to its CDR3 DNA, 54 bases read in frame from base 1. These data also formed part of another study, on T cells of mothers and their children. As the second publication notes: Donors were nine systemically healthy Caucasian individuals: three mothers and their six children. cDNA synthesis consumed the entire amount of extracted RNA, loaded at around 1.4 ug RNA in each 15 ul reaction. Sample barcodes and 2-4 random nucleotides were added via the M1S primer in the second PCR. Over 9.5 million TCR beta CDR3 reads came from each mother, compared with approximately 2.8 million reads from each child. Thymic selection similarly shapes TCR recombination output in related and unrelated pairs, with minor effect from inherited differences. Normalized repertoire overlap was always found to be slightly, but never significantly, higher in related mother-child pairs than in unrelated mother-child pairs. No persistent microchimeric T cell clones were detected, at a sensitivity of roughly 99 clones per million clonotypes. In the study, deep NGS was used to compare the TCR beta repertoires of mothers and children, and features distinguishing related mother-child pairs from unrelated individuals were sought. Mothers averaged roughly 40 +/- 4 years of age and children averaged roughly 12 +/- 4 years. Libraries were sequenced on Illumina HiSeq 2000 with 100+100 nt paired-end reads after adapter ligation with NEBNext reagents. Mother and child libraries were prepared a month apart and sequenced in separate runs to prevent cross-contamination. Each donor had between about 500,000 and 2,300,000 distinct TCR beta clonotypes identified. Naive TCR beta clonotypes were estimated from low-frequency clonotypes matched to each donor's FACS-determined naive share, without sorting.

The chain couples TRBV11-1 to TRBJ2-1, with 9 bases matching TRBD2. The sample taken for sequencing was blood. This receptor was taken from a girl aged 2 to 9 in good health. The CDR3 sequence is CASSLAARRLADYNEQFF. The nucleotide sequence is given as TGTGCCAGCAGCTTAGCAGCCCGGAGACTAGCGGATTACAATGAGCAGTTCTTC. The reference TRBV11-1 and TRBJ2-1 proteins fill in what lies around the CDR3, so the full variable domain reads EAEVAQSPRYKITEKSQAVAFWCDPISGHATLYWYRQILGQGPELLVQFQDESVVDDSQLPKDRFSAERLKGVDSTLKIQPAELGDSAMYLCASSLAARRLADYNEQFFGPGTRLTVL.